What follows are 20 T cell receptor beta chains derived from one specimen sequenced in a study of blood T cell repertoires in COVID-19 (dated by TCRdb to the early 2020s). Libraries were constructed by the immunoSEQ multiplex PCR assay. Sourced from immuneACCESS, this table was stored by TCRdb with only in-frame sequences that have V and J called. A share of the clones is absent; for the studies checked, an unresolved V gene accounts for under half, and the remainder has no known explanation. The sample table shows fewer than 300,000 clones, and approximately 81% are seen once. Clones ranked in the top ten supply roughly 3% of the sample. The specimen sequenced was peripheral blood. Receptor source: a woman aged 18-29 years with acute or convalescent COVID-19.

With respect to this clone: Germline and junction disagree at one end, which may indicate a read error. The chain recombines TRBV18 with TRBJ2-5; 7 nucleotides agree with TRBD1. Germline V gives CDR1 KGHSH, CDR2 LQKENI. CDR3 length: 12 residues. This CDR3 reads CASSADRVPQDF. In nucleotides, the CDR3 is TGTGCCAGCTCAGCCGACAGGGTACCCCAGGACTTC.

The rearrangement links TRBV27 to TRBJ2-5; possible D gene TRBD1, 8 bases. The CDR3 consists of 16 residues. Per the germline V gene, CDR1 is MNHEY and CDR2 is SMNVEV (reference sequence). V was cut by 6 bases and J by 5 bases, with 22 bases left in between. CDR3: CASRGEGQARGETQYF. Written as DNA, the CDR3 is TGTGCCAGCAGGGGGGAGGGACAGGCCCGAGGGGAGACCCAGTACTTC.

This clone occurred once. This chain joins TRBV9 and TRBJ1-3, with D perhaps matching TRBD1 (5 bases). The CDR3 covers 15 residues. Germline V gene sequence: CDR1 SGDLS, CDR2 YYNGEE. Trimming stripped 3 bases from V and 0 bases from J, with 10 bases between. This CDR3 reads CASSGQPSSGNTIYF. The CDR3 nucleotides read TGTGCCAGCAGCGGACAGCCTTCCTCTGGAAACACCATATATTTT.

The chain is built from TRBV6-2 or TRBV6-3 and TRBJ2-5; D possibly corresponds to TRBD1 (5 bases). Germline CDR1 and CDR2: MNHEY and SVGEGT. The CDR3 extends over 15 amino acids. V was shortened by 4 bases and J by 9 bases, with 21 bases between the two germline ends. The CDR3 region is CASSSPGIAQVSQYF. The CDR3 nucleotides are TGTGCCAGCAGTTCCCCAGGGATCGCCCAAGTGTCCCAGTACTTC.

The rearrangement uses TRBV4-3 and TRBJ1-2, with a weak D call TRBD1 (5 bases). This CDR3 contains 15 residues. Trimming shortened V by 1 base and J by 6 bases, and 15 bases separated the two germline ends. The germline gives CDR1 LGHNA, CDR2 YSLEER. The chain's CDR3 is CASSQAGAGLDGYTF. DNA for the CDR3: TGCGCCAGCAGCCAAGCCGGCGCAGGGTTGGATGGCTACACCTTC.

This clone was seen a handful of times. The genes are TRBV19 and TRBJ1-2, with no clear D. There are 17 residues in the CDR3. V lost 8 bases to trimming and J lost 0 bases, with 22 bases between them. The germline CDR1 and CDR2 sequences are LNHDA and SQIVND (reference sequence). CDR3 bases: TGTGCCAGTTTCCAATCGAAGGGCACGACTACTAACTATGGCTACACCTTC. It encodes CASFQSKGTTTNYGYTF.

There are a few counts of this clone. Other DNA sequences in this sample translate to the same CDR3. The chain carries TRBV30 and TRBJ2-7; TRBD2 might be the D (6 bases). This CDR3 region has 11 residues. Per the germline V gene, CDR1 is GTSNPN and CDR2 is SVGIG (reference sequence). V was cut by 2 bases and J by 6 bases, with 8 bases left in between. The CDR3 DNA reads TGTGCCTGGAGTCACGGGGGCGAGCAGTACTTC. Translation gives CAWSHGGEQYF.

This rearrangement joins TRBV9 to TRBJ1-1; D unclear. This CDR3 has 15 amino acids. V lost 0 bases to trimming and J lost 2 bases, with 11 bases between them. CDR1 SGDLS and CDR2 YYNGEE come from the germline V gene. The CDR3: CASSVGRGSNTEAFF. The CDR3, as DNA: TGTGCCAGCAGCGTAGGGCGGGGAAGTAACACTGAAGCTTTCTTT.

J is TRBJ1-2 and V is TRBV29-1, with D perhaps matching TRBD1 (5 bases). Germline V lookup: CDR1 SQVTM, CDR2 ANQGSEA. CDR3 size: 12 residues. The germline V and J ends were trimmed by 5 bases and 10 bases, with 17 bases remaining between them. In DNA, the CDR3 is TGCAGCGTTAATTTAGTCAGGGAGGCCTACACCTTC. Its translation: CSVNLVREAYTF.

This clone has only one observation. The V gene is TRBV30, the J gene TRBJ2-1; 11 bases map to TRBD2. Trimming cost V 8 bases and J 8 bases; bases outside gene matches: 14. Germline CDR1 GTSNPN, CDR2 SVGIG (reference sequence). CDR3 length: 15 amino acids. The CDR3 region is CASGTSGTWGDEQFF. The CDR3 region has the DNA TGTGCCAGTGGGACTAGCGGAACATGGGGCGATGAGCAGTTCTTC.

The chain recombines TRBV27 with TRBJ2-7; 8 bases fit TRBD2. This CDR3 region has 14 residues. In germline, CDR1 is MNHEY, CDR2 SMNVEV (reference sequence). Trimming removed 2 bases from V and 4 bases from J; junction bases left unmatched: 4. DNA for the CDR3: TGTGCCAGCAGTTTAAACCCGGGAGGGTACGAGCAGTACTTC. It encodes CASSLNPGGYEQYF.

V and J are TRBV29-1 and TRBJ1-1; D remains ambiguous. CDR3 length: 13 residues. V lost 4 bases and J 1 base, leaving 10 bases between the germline ends. Germline CDR1 reads SQVTM; CDR2 reads ANQGSEA. Here the CDR3 reads CSVAKQENTEAFF. The CDR3, as DNA: TGCAGCGTTGCAAAGCAGGAGAACACTGAAGCTTTCTTT.

This clone has just one count. The rearrangement joins TRBV5-8 to TRBJ2-5; 9 positions agree with TRBD1. CDR3 length: 14 residues. The V segment lost 2 bases and the J segment 5 bases; nucleotides outside the gene matches: 4. Per germline, CDR1 SGHTS and CDR2 YDEGEE. The CDR3 loop reads CASSFRQGGETQYF. For the CDR3, the DNA is TGTGCCAGCAGCTTTCGACAGGGGGGGGAGACCCAGTACTTC.

The V and J genes are TRBV19 and TRBJ2-3; the D is unclear. CDR1 and CDR2 (germline): LNHDA, SQIVND (reference sequence). The CDR3 extends over 14 amino acids. The germline V and J ends were trimmed by 7 bases and 0 bases, with 11 bases remaining between them. The CDR3 region has the DNA TGTGCCAGTAACCAAGCTCCAAGCACAGATACGCAGTATTTT. Its protein product is CASNQAPSTDTQYF. Looking up the rest from reference TRBV19 and TRBJ2-3 gives the full variable domain: DGGITQSPKYLFRKEGQNVTLSCEQNLNHDAMYWYRQDPGQGLRLIYYSQIVNDFQKGDIAEGYSVSREKKESFPLTVTSAQKNPTAFYLCASNQAPSTDTQYFGPGTRLTVL.

The chain couples TRBV5-5 to TRBJ2-2; 11 bases line up with TRBD1. Trimming at V came to 3 bases and at J to 7 bases, leaving 5 bases not matched to a gene. The CDR3 consists of 15 residues. The germline gives CDR1 SGHKS, CDR2 YYEKEE (reference sequence). The CDR3: CASSSGQGVIGELFF. The CDR3 coding sequence is TGTGCCAGCAGCTCGGGACAGGGGGTTATCGGGGAGCTGTTTTTT.

This clone was seen only once. The V gene is TRBV4-1, the J gene TRBJ2-1; 8 nucleotides align to TRBD2. The germline V gene has CDR1 MGHRA and CDR2 YSYEKL. Trimming took 0 bases from V and 6 from J; bases not matched to a gene: 10. This CDR3 region has 17 residues. CDR3 sequence (DNA): TGCGCCAGCAGCCAAGATCAGCTAGCGGGTCGACCCAATGAGCAGTTCTTC. Translation gives CASSQDQLAGRPNEQFF.

The rearrangement uses TRBV6-5 and TRBJ1-4; 7 nucleotides align to TRBD1. V was pared by 6 bases and J by 0 bases, with 4 bases of the junction left unmatched. Germline-derived CDR1 and CDR2 are MNHEY and SVGAGI. The CDR3 extends over 15 amino acids. CDR3 sequence: CASSDTGATNEKLFF. The CDR3 DNA is TGTGCCAGCAGCGATACAGGGGCAACTAATGAAAAACTGTTTTTT.

V gene TRBV30 combines with J gene TRBJ2-7; the match to TRBD1 covers 7 bases. CDR1 GTSNPN and CDR2 SVGIG come from the germline V gene (reference sequence). V lost 5 bases and J lost 7; bases outside the gene matches: 11. The CDR3 length is 13 residues. This chain's CDR3 is CAWGWDSTTEQYF. In DNA form, the CDR3 reads TGTGCCTGGGGTTGGGACAGCACTACGGAGCAGTACTTC. Based on the CDR3 plus reference TRBV30 and TRBJ2-7, the full variable domain is SQTIHQWPATLVQPVGSPLSLECTVEGTSNPNLYWYRQAAGRGLQLLFYSVGIGQISSEVPQNLSASRPQDRQFILSSKKLLLSDSGFYLCAWGWDSTTEQYFGPGTRLTVT.

This clone was recorded only once. The V gene is TRBV28, the J gene TRBJ1-1, with D unresolved. Per the germline V gene, CDR1 is MDHEN and CDR2 is SYDVKM. V was shortened by 4 bases and J by 2 bases, with 2 bases between the two germline ends. This CDR3 contains 11 residues. The CDR3 coding sequence is TGTGCCAGCAGTTCAAACACTGAAGCTTTCTTT. It translates to CASSSNTEAFF.

V and J are TRBV6-2 or TRBV6-3 and TRBJ1-1, with D unclear. The CDR3 totals 13 residues. Germline values: CDR1 MNHEY, CDR2 SVGEGT. Trimming left V 4 bases short and J 1 base short, with 7 bases between. In nucleotides, the CDR3 is TGTGCCAGCAGTTCAGCAGGGAACACTGAAGCTTTCTTT. Its protein is CASSSAGNTEAFF.